Described below is a single TCR beta chain sequence and its context. TCRdb itself ran the RT-PCR reads through MiXCR, one entry per CDR3 protein. The table records about 960,000 distinct CDR3 sequences, roughly 18% of them present only once. CDR1 is SGHVS and CDR2 is FNYEAQ in the germline V gene. The ends were cut back, 5 bases at V and 5 bases at J, with 13 bases in the middle. The CDR3 runs to 14 residues. This sample was included in a study of patients and donors after allogeneic stem cell transplantation. This receptor was taken from a human donor who was either an allogeneic HSCT recipient or a stem cell or donor lymphocyte infusion donor (not recorded which). It is not recorded whose cells these are; they may come from a transplant donor. Sequenced input: blood, either unsorted or a sorted T cell fraction (not recorded which). This chain links TRBV7-6 with TRBJ1-5; TRBD1 is a possible D gene (6 bases). DNA for the CDR3: TGTGCCAGCAGCCTACAGGGTGCGGATCAGCCCCAGCATTTT. Encoded protein: CASSLQGADQPQHF.